Each of the 22 T cell receptor beta chains below was sequenced from the same sample in a study of cytomegalovirus exposure and HLA in healthy donors. The primer mix had 60 Vbeta and 13 Jbeta primers. Repertoires were generated with immunoSEQ multiplex PCR, while TCRdb's copy carries only in-frame clones and drops some. The data show tens of thousands of clones, 70% to 85% seen once. Sequencing was done on a sample of PBMCs. All receptors come from a woman aged 50 to 60 in good health and CMV-seropositive.

The chain couples TRBV7-9 to TRBJ2-5; D is uncertain. Germline V gives CDR1 SEHNR, CDR2 FQNEAQ (reference sequence). Trimming took off 9 bases at V and 4 bases at J, with 21 bases between the two ends. The CDR3 runs 15 residues. CDR3 sequence reads: CASIPSTARVETQYF. CDR3 DNA: TGTGCCAGTATACCCTCAACCGCCCGGGTAGAGACCCAGTACTTC.

This clone is judged medium-sized. This chain joins TRBV7-8 and TRBJ2-5; D perhaps matches TRBD1 (6 bases). The V gene's germline CDR1 is SGHVS and CDR2 FQNEAQ. The CDR3 contains 13 residues. Trimming shortened V by 5 bases and J by 5 bases, and 12 bases separated the two germline ends. The CDR3 region has the DNA TGTGCCAGCAGCCTGGACAGTATGGAGACCCAGTACTTC. It codes for CASSLDSMETQYF.

This clone was seen only a few times. The rearrangement joins TRBV5-6 to TRBJ2-7; D possibly corresponds to TRBD2 (6 bases). CDR1 is SGHDT and CDR2 is YYEEEE in the germline V gene. With 2 bases removed from V and 3 bases from J, the gap between germline ends came to 9 bases. This CDR3 comprises 13 residues. This CDR3 is CASSFGSNYEQYF. Written as DNA, the CDR3 is TGTGCCAGCAGCTTCGGGAGTAACTACGAGCAGTACTTC.

V usage is TRBV19 and J usage is TRBJ2-3, with a possible D match to TRBD2 (6 bases). The length of the CDR3 is 15 residues. Trimming shortened V by 4 bases and J by 1 base, and 12 bases separated the two germline ends. CDR1 is LNHDA, CDR2 SQIVND, per germline (reference sequence). The CDR3 reads CASSTPGLGTDTQYF. In nucleotides, the CDR3 is TGTGCCAGTAGTACCCCGGGACTCGGCACAGATACGCAGTATTTT.

The rearrangement uses TRBV27 and TRBJ2-1; 9 nucleotides agree with TRBD1. Germline lookup yields CDR1 MNHEY and CDR2 SMNVEV (reference sequence). Losses at the gene ends were 8 bases for V and 4 bases for J; bases not matched to a gene: 6. CDR3 length: 14 amino acids. Here the CDR3 DNA reads TGTGCCAGCCGCCGGGACAGGGAATACAATGAGCAGTTCTTC. Its translation is CASRRDREYNEQFF.

The chain joins TRBV7-3 to TRBJ2-6; 8 positions agree with TRBD2. Germline CDR1 is SGHTA and CDR2 is FQGTGA. The CDR3 extends over 16 amino acids. V trimming: 8 bases; J trimming: 4 bases; junction bases outside the gene matches: 10. Here the CDR3 reads CASVPAGVAGANVLTF. In nucleotides, the CDR3 is TGTGCCAGCGTTCCAGCGGGGGTAGCGGGGGCCAACGTCCTGACTTTC.

This clone came up a few times. The J gene is TRBJ2-7, the V gene TRBV4-3, with D unclear. The germline V and J ends were trimmed by 1 base and 2 bases, with 6 bases remaining between them. CDR3 length equals 13 residues. Looked up from germline, CDR1 is LGHNA and CDR2 is YSLEER. The CDR3 coding sequence is TGCGCCAGCAGCCAAGGCGCAACCTACGAGCAGTACTTC. This encodes CASSQGATYEQYF.

This clone has more than one count but fewer than ten. The genes are TRBV5-6 and TRBJ1-3; unclear D gene. Trimming left V 0 bases short and J 2 bases short, with 12 bases between. This CDR3 is 16 amino acids long. The germline V gene encodes CDR1 SGHDT and CDR2 YYEEEE. The CDR3 loop is CASSLGAGYAGNTIYF. Here the CDR3 DNA reads TGTGCCAGCAGCTTGGGGGCGGGGTATGCTGGAAACACCATATATTTT.

This clone came up a few times. The chain uses TRBV7-6 and TRBJ2-1, with D possibly TRBD1 on 6 matching bases. Germline V CDR1 and CDR2: SGHVS, FNYEAQ. V was pared by 5 bases and J by 6 bases, with 14 bases between. CDR3 size: 14 residues. The CDR3 region has the DNA TGTGCCAGCAGCCCGCAGACAGGTGTCAATGAGCAGTTCTTC. Its translation is CASSPQTGVNEQFF.

J is TRBJ2-7 and V is TRBV7-8, with 10 bases that match TRBD1. Germline CDR1 and CDR2: SGHVS and FQNEAQ. The junction had 8 bases not matched to a gene; V was cut back by 5 bases and J by 7 bases. The CDR3 runs 14 residues. The CDR3 reads CASSSRQGAGEQYF. The CDR3, as DNA: TGTGCCAGCAGCAGCCGACAGGGGGCGGGTGAGCAGTACTTC.

This chain uses TRBV7-9 with TRBJ1-1; 8 nucleotides match TRBD1. The germline gives CDR1 SEHNR, CDR2 FQNEAQ (reference sequence). The CDR3 sequence is 17 residues long. With 4 bases clipped from V and 1 base from J, the junction kept 11 bases outside the gene matches. CDR3 sequence reads: CASSSRTGSGSNTEAFF. CDR3 coding DNA: TGTGCCAGCAGCTCCAGGACAGGGAGTGGATCGAACACTGAAGCTTTCTTT.

V usage is TRBV9 and J usage is TRBJ2-4, with a weak D call TRBD1 (5 bases). V shed 4 bases and J shed 0 bases, with 11 bases lying between them. The CDR3 totals 15 residues. Germline V CDR1 and CDR2: SGDLS, YYNGEE. The CDR3 here is CASSPDSVAKNIQYF. The CDR3 coding sequence is TGTGCCAGCAGCCCAGACAGTGTAGCCAAAAACATTCAGTACTTC.

On this clone: A junction boundary mismatches the germline segment, possibly from a read error. Other DNA sequences from this sample encode an identical CDR3 as well. This chain uses TRBV19 with TRBJ1-5; 7 nucleotides match TRBD1. This CDR3 is built from 14 residues. In germline, CDR1 is LNHDA, CDR2 SQIVND (reference sequence). The CDR3 reads CATKEGQVYQPQHF. DNA for the CDR3: TGTGCCACCAAAGAAGGACAGGTCTATCAGCCTCAGCATTTT. Variable domain in full (rest from reference TRBV19 and TRBJ1-5): DGGITQSPKYLFRKEGQNVTLSCEQNLNHDAMYWYRQDPGQGLRLIYYSQIVNDFQKGDIAEGYSVSREKKESFPLTVTSAQKNPTAFYLCATKEGQVYQPQHFGDGTRLSIL.

The V call is TRBV28, the J call TRBJ2-3; 9 nucleotides match TRBD1. J lost 4 bases, V lost 5 bases, and 7 bases had no gene match. The CDR3 has 15 residues. Germline V gene sequence: CDR1 MDHEN, CDR2 SYDVKM. CDR3 in DNA: TGTGCCAGCAGTGCGGACAGGGGAGGACCAGATACGCAGTATTTT. Its translation is CASSADRGGPDTQYF.

This clone has only a few counts. The V and J genes are TRBV19 and TRBJ1-2, with D uncertain. Germline CDR1 reads LNHDA; CDR2 reads SQIVND (reference sequence). The CDR3 consists of 15 residues. With 3 bases removed from V and 4 bases from J, the gap between germline ends came to 15 bases. In DNA form, the CDR3 reads TGTGCCAGTAGTATGAGGAACCGGGAGAGCTATGGCTACACCTTC. Protein sequence: CASSMRNRESYGYTF. The complete variable domain, with remaining parts taken from reference TRBV19 and TRBJ1-2, reads DGGITQSPKYLFRKEGQNVTLSCEQNLNHDAMYWYRQDPGQGLRLIYYSQIVNDFQKGDIAEGYSVSREKKESFPLTVTSAQKNPTAFYLCASSMRNRESYGYTFGSGTRLTVV.

The V gene is TRBV4-3, the J gene TRBJ1-1; 7 nucleotides line up with TRBD1. This CDR3 contains 16 residues. The germline gives CDR1 LGHNA, CDR2 YSLEER. Trimming took 0 bases from V and 1 from J; bases not matched to a gene: 5. The DNA of the CDR3 is TGCGCCAGCAGCCAAGAAGGGAGACAGGGGAACACTGAAGCTTTCTTT. This gives the protein CASSQEGRQGNTEAFF.

The V call is TRBV11-2, the J call TRBJ2-3, with D perhaps matching TRBD2 (7 bases). The CDR3 is made up of 11 amino acids. V was cut by 7 bases and J by 10 bases, with 12 bases left in between. Germline CDR1 SGHAT, CDR2 FQNNGV. CDR3 protein: CASTTGGPQYF. The CDR3 DNA reads as TGTGCCAGCACCACGGGGGGCCCGCAGTATTTT.

The chain employs TRBV10-1 and TRBJ2-1; perhaps TRBD2 as D (5 bases). This CDR3 is 18 amino acids long. From germline, CDR1 is WNHNN and CDR2 SYGVQD (reference sequence). Trimming left V 1 base short and J 1 base short, with 17 bases between. The CDR3 DNA reads as TGCGCCAGCAGTGAGTGGTCTATTCTGCGGGTGTCCTACAATGAGCAGTTCTTC. It is translated as CASSEWSILRVSYNEQFF.

The chain recombines TRBV9 with TRBJ2-7; D is undetermined. Trimming cost V 0 bases and J 3 bases, with 13 bases left between them. The CDR3 totals 15 residues. CDR1 is SGDLS, CDR2 YYNGEE, per germline. CDR3 sequence reads: CASSVEATSVYEQYF. Here the CDR3 DNA reads TGTGCCAGCAGCGTAGAGGCGACATCCGTCTACGAGCAGTACTTC.

The V call is TRBV21-1, the J call TRBJ2-3; the table's D call, TRBD1, was not checked against the DNA. TRBV21-1 has pseudogene status. There are 17 residues in the CDR3. For the CDR3, the DNA is TGTGCCAGCAGCAGCCCGCCGGACAGGGTAGTCCCAGATACGCAGTATTTT. This translates into CASSSPPDRVVPDTQYF.

The gene calls are TRBV20-1 and TRBJ1-4; D remains unclear. The ends were cut back, 3 bases at V and 5 bases at J, with 4 bases in the middle. Germline values: CDR1 DFQATT, CDR2 SNEGSKA (reference sequence). The CDR3 contains 11 residues. In DNA, the CDR3 is TGCAGTGCTAGTCAGAATGAAAAACTGTTTTTT. Translating gives CSASQNEKLFF.

This clone was detected only a few times. The chain joins TRBV5-4 to TRBJ1-1; no reliable D call. The CDR3 has 13 residues. V shed 2 bases and J shed 4 bases, with 9 bases lying between them. Germline-derived CDR1 and CDR2 are SGHNT and YYREEE (reference sequence). The CDR3 nucleotides read TGTGCCAGCAGCTTCCCAGGAGGCACTGAAGCTTTCTTT. It yields the protein CASSFPGGTEAFF.